This TCR beta chain is drawn from a study of radiation and T cells in renal cell carcinoma. Trimming pared 5 bases from V and 6 bases from J, leaving 16 bases between. This CDR3 region has 15 residues. In germline, CDR1 is MNHEY, CDR2 SVGAGI. TCRdb's copy holds only in-frame clones and misses some; the assay was immunoSEQ multiplex PCR. The sample lists roughly 49,000 clones, less than 85% occurring once. Time point defined: blood 2 weeks post-SBRT. Treatment given: 15 Gy SBRT to primary tumor, nephrectomy 4 weeks later. The starting material was blood, obtained from a patient whose treatment included radiotherapy and nephrectomy. The chain is built from TRBV6-5 and TRBJ1-4; the D gene is possibly TRBD1 (5 bases). The sequence was obtained from a woman in her 70s with renal cell carcinoma. The DNA of the CDR3 is TGTGCCAGCAGTAACGGATGGGGGGGGGATGAAAAACTGTTTTTT. Translated, it gives CASSNGWGGDEKLFF.